This TCR beta chain was obtained from a study of cytomegalovirus exposure and HLA in healthy donors (dated by TCRdb to 2015 to 2018). About the study as a whole: An earlier analysis of approximately 640 of the donors reported approximately 270 Gb of sequence data and 100 million to 130 million unique TCR beta sequences from about 200 million T cells. Using immunosequencing, the study profiled T cell repertoires from about 610 subjects and related those repertoires to cytomegalovirus serostatus. Rather than using new phenotypic data, the later analysis identified candidate immune exposures from TCR beta sequences and from how often those sequences occurred across donors. The number of typed donors differed by locus: about 629-640 for A, B, C, DRB1 and DQB1; 500 to 550 for DQA1; fewer than 610 for DPA1; and about 450 for DPB1. Donor age, sex, ethnicity and CMV serostatus were compiled alongside the repertoire data. The study combined high-throughput TCR immunosequencing, statistical association of individual TCRs with disease status, and machine learning to predict cytomegalovirus infection status. On average, around 240,000 unique TCR beta nucleotide sequences were sequenced per donor among a few hundred genotyped donors of the cohort, with roughly 20% of those sequences being non-productive. The study aimed to test whether signatures of past pathogen exposure could be identified by cataloging public T cell receptors. Five DR-DQ haplotypes were treated as single units for association and clustering because of strong linkage in the cohort. Roughly 310 gigabases of sequencing data and some 85 million unique TCR sequences were included in an early release covering 550 to 800 HLA-typed donors. All discovery cohort repertoires had been generated using a single sequencing platform. In a later genetic analysis, genome-wide SNP genotypes for about 55% of the roughly 700 donors were used, and that subset was treated as a discovery cohort. In a later analysis, previously published TCR beta repertoires from roughly 710 donors were re-analyzed and high-resolution HLA genotyping was added so that TCR occurrence patterns could be studied. Of the approximately 400 genotyped donors, roughly 76% were placed in the genetic ancestry cluster associated with self-reported Caucasian donors. In addition to the first cohort of about 650 subjects, a separate validation cohort of about 120 different subjects was used. Both class I and class II loci were covered by HLA typing, at four-digit resolution. An earlier analysis of 587 of the donors used high-throughput TCR beta sequencing to judge whether each TCR beta V gene segment behaved as functional or pseudogenic.

In its sample, this clone was seen a few times. Its antigen is unknown. Base qualities are not recorded, but no much larger clone differs from it by a single base. The CDR3 starts with the cysteine, ends with the phenylalanine, and has 13 residues. CDR3 DNA only is kept here, 39 bases in frame from base 1. Trimming takes 5 bases off V and 5 bases off J; junction bases not matched to a gene: 4. According to the germline V gene, CDR1 reads SNHLY and CDR2 reads FYNNEI. The cohort was made up of 666 healthy bone marrow donors. Cohort members were all nominally healthy when sampled, although unrecorded immune exposures were likely present. The donor was CMV seronegative and was included in the group of approximately 350 seronegative cohort members. A peripheral blood sample was provided by each donor, and peripheral blood mononuclear cells were used for TCR beta sequencing. The Qiagen DNeasy Blood Extraction Kit was used to extract genomic DNA from the blood cell samples.

Library creation used the immunoSEQ multiplex PCR assay. A mixture of 60 forward primers for TCR Vbeta segments and 13 reverse primers for TCR Jbeta segments was used in the multiplex PCR. The CDR3 region of rearranged TCR beta genes was amplified from genomic DNA by a multiplex PCR assay. The Illumina HiSeq System was used to sequence the amplified TCR beta libraries as 87-base-pair reads. In the original analysis: A later analysis counted about 82 million unique TCR beta chains across the 700 or so repertoires, and around 9.9 million of these chains were shared by at least two donors. Raw reads were error-corrected and collapsed into unique sequences by a nearest-neighbor algorithm in which closely related sequences were merged to remove PCR and sequencing errors. Alignment of CDR3 sequences to IMGT reference sequences was used to assign V, D and J gene segments. For a sequence to be retained, at least a six-nucleotide match to both a V gene segment and a J gene segment was required. Rearrangements were classified as productive when the CDR3 lacked stop codons and remained in frame with V and J, and all other rearrangements were classified as non-productive. CDR3 was defined by IMGT convention, running from the second conserved V-encoded cysteine to the conserved J-encoded phenylalanine. The earlier analysis of about 620 of the donors excluded sequences that lacked an unambiguous match to a single V gene segment. An earlier analysis of a few hundred of the donors called V segments functional above 56.7% productive rearrangements and segregating when the between-donor standard deviation exceeded 5%. To diagnose cytomegalovirus status from the catalog of TCR beta chain sequences, a statistical classification framework was built. In a later analysis, V and J genes were assigned by comparing TCR nucleotide sequences against IMGT/GENE-DB human TR gene sequences. In a later analysis, CDR3 sequences and most-parsimonious VDJ recombination scenarios were assigned using the TCRdist pipeline. In a later analysis, each TCR beta chain was defined by its CDR3 amino acid sequence together with its V-gene family, and reads lacking a unique V-gene family were excluded. A later analysis removed several hundred highly shared, low-generation-probability nucleotide sequences to deal with suspected cross-contamination and a sequencing artifact. In a later analysis, a clonal expansion index was calculated for each public chain from normalized within-repertoire ranks of inferred template counts. A later analysis computed generation probabilities with a VDJ recombination model fitted to out-of-frame rearrangements, and checked the results against IGoR. Hypergeometric tests were used in a later analysis to score TCR-TCR, TCR-HLA and TCR-CMV co-occurrence, with a repertoire-size bias correction applied to the TCR pairs. To estimate false discovery rates, a later analysis permuted the HLA or CMV assignments 20 times. In a later analysis, co-occurring TCRs were grouped with DBSCAN, and TCRdist sequence similarity was added when clustering was performed within HLA-allele-positive subsets. Repertoires with fewer than 30,000 or more than 120,000 public chains were left out of co-occurrence clustering, as were five repertoires with anomalous nucleotide sharing. As stored in TCRdb, this immuneACCESS dataset retains in-frame rearrangements with V and J assigned. A fraction of the clones does not appear; measured against another copy, unresolved V genes explain less than half of the discrepancy, and the remainder lacks a known reason. Clonal size and the V and J genes are those of that table, whereas D and trimming came from the DNA. This sample holds 200,000 to 250,000 clones; approximately 83% were observed only once. The ten largest clones take up roughly 0.66% of the sample.

The research as a whole found: The authors suggested that the approach could potentially be generalized to other disease states and immunological phenotypes. A later analysis reported that several top co-occurrence clusters appeared linked to parvovirus B19, influenza, CMV and Epstein-Barr virus. HLA typing was unavailable for some donors at each locus, so association tests used only the typed subset. The study listed 150 to 200 TCR beta chains as associated with cytomegalovirus. In a later genetic analysis, a missense DCLRE1C variant was associated with V-gene and J-gene trimming of TCR beta chains, and the association was replicated in an independent cohort. A later analysis associated approximately 17,000 TCR beta sequences with specific HLA alleles at a false discovery rate of 0.05. Presence/absence analyses assumed roughly uniform sequencing depth across donors, an assumption that may not hold. Because the 87-base-pair reads could not distinguish some IMGT-functional V segments, including TRBV6-2 and TRBV6-3, those segments were excluded. In an earlier analysis of approximately 600 of the donors, most TCR beta V segments were observed in productive rearrangements about 87% or about 30% of the time, broadly matching IMGT annotations. According to a later analysis, TCR association rates differed among HLA loci, with DRB1 alleles showing the most associated TCRs and HLA-C alleles showing the fewest. A later analysis found that HLA-associated TCR beta chains were more clonally expanded and had lower generation probabilities than equally common non-associated chains. According to a later analysis, most CMV-associated TCR beta chains appeared to be HLA-restricted, and the HLA associations seemed to be driven largely by CMV exposure. In vitro tests confirmed that a few of the cytomegalovirus-associated TCR beta chains recognize cytomegalovirus antigens. Linkage disequilibrium might explain the correlated functional status among segregating V segments, but an unknown experimental factor could not be ruled out. Strong co-occurrence of HLA alleles, especially DR and DQ, made assigning TCR associations to individual alleles difficult. Compared with the approximately 700-donor mean, donors in an Asian-associated ancestry cluster had fewer N-insertions in productive TCRs, according to a later genetic analysis. Across donors, most TCR sequences were observed very rarely, whereas some public TCRs were present in many individuals. The earlier analysis of some 540 of the donors excluded roughly 17 rarely observed V segments, including chromosome 9 orphons, because counts were too low. The sequencing pipeline was judged likely to have produced a cluster of highly shared sequence variants as a technical artifact. In both the original and validation cohorts, the classifier was reported to diagnose cytomegalovirus status with high specificity and sensitivity. The cohort was sequenced for TCR beta chains only, and without alpha or paired-chain data the features that could be detected were limited. The only immune exposure information available for the cohort was CMV serostatus. A further reported finding was that TCR beta sequences accurately predicted the HLA-A and HLA-B alleles for most subjects in the first cohort.

The chain couples TRBV2 to TRBJ1-1, and TRBD1 aligns with 8 junction nucleotides. This receptor was identified in a boy aged 2 to 10 in good health and CMV-seronegative. Sequencing used PBMCs. The CDR3 in this case is CASSRTGRTEAFF. The DNA is TGTGCCAGCAGTCGGACAGGGAGGACTGAAGCTTTCTTT.